This T cell receptor (beta chain) was observed in a study of cytomegalovirus exposure and HLA in healthy donors. Study at large: Genotyping showed 81% of roughly 400 donors falling in the Caucasian-associated ancestry cluster. Overall study results and limits: In a later analysis, TCR beta V- and J-gene trimming showed a link to a missense DCLRE1C variant.

Donors sampled were nominally healthy, though unrecorded immune exposures were likely. The PCR had 60 Vbeta and 13 Jbeta primers. The protocol was immunoSEQ multiplex PCR, while the TCRdb copy is restricted to in-frame clones and leaves out a portion. This table holds around 130,000 clones, approximately 80% found once. Of note for this clone: Its antigen is not known.

Germline V gives CDR1 SGDLS, CDR2 YYNGEE. The V segment lost 0 bases and the J segment 8 bases; nucleotides outside the gene matches: 4. The CDR3 has 13 residues. J is TRBJ1-2 and V is TRBV9, with 7 bases that match TRBD1. The TCR was taken from a man aged 50-60 years in good health and CMV-seronegative. Sequenced: PBMCs. CDR3 region: CASSVGPRGGYTF. CDR3 sequence (DNA): TGTGCCAGCAGCGTAGGACCCAGGGGGGGCTACACCTTC. Complete variable domain (other parts from reference TRBV9 and TRBJ1-2): DSGVTQTPKHLITATGQRVTLRCSPRSGDLSVYWYQQSLDQGLQFLIQYYNGEERAKGNILERFSAQQFPDLHSELNLSSLELGDSALYFCASSVGPRGGYTFGSGTRLTVV.